One sample yielded the 30 T cell receptor beta chains listed below, sequenced in a study of blood T cell repertoires in COVID-19. Method: immunoSEQ multiplex PCR; TCRdb's copy keeps in-frame clones and lacks some. The sample lists tens of thousands of clones, approximately 90% seen once, with just over 8% in the top ten. Sequencing was carried out using peripheral blood. The receptor source for this set is a man aged 25 to 40 with acute or convalescent COVID-19.

The chain has TRBV5-1 and TRBJ2-2; D perhaps matches TRBD2 (6 bases). The CDR3 runs to 15 residues. CDR1 is SGHRS, CDR2 YFSETQ, per germline. Trimming took off 4 bases at V and 2 bases at J, with 12 bases between the two ends. As DNA, the CDR3 is TGCGCCAGCAGCCCCGGGACTTATAACACCGGGGAGCTGTTTTTT. It yields the protein CASSPGTYNTGELFF.

Sample share makes this clone medium-sized. This chain connects TRBV6-5 to TRBJ1-4; 7 bases are a match to TRBD1. The ends lost 5 bases at V and 0 bases at J; junction bases unmatched: 0. Looked up from germline, CDR1 is MNHEY and CDR2 is SVGAGI. The CDR3 is 14 amino acids. The DNA of the CDR3 is TGTGCCAGCAGTACAGGGGCAACTAATGAAAAACTGTTTTTT. It yields the protein CASSTGATNEKLFF.

Only one count was recorded for this clone. The chain joins TRBV30 to TRBJ2-1; possibly TRBD1 for D (5 bases). The CDR3 is made up of 11 amino acids. The V end lost 8 bases, the J end lost 4 bases, and 9 bases lay between the germline ends. Looked up from germline, CDR1 is GTSNPN and CDR2 is SVGIG (reference sequence). The CDR3 spells CAGNRYNEQFF. For the CDR3, the DNA is TGTGCCGGGAACAGGTACAATGAGCAGTTCTTC.

This rearrangement joins TRBV28 to TRBJ2-1, with D maybe TRBD2 (5 bases). V lost 3 bases, J lost 3 bases, and 12 bases lay in between. This CDR3 is 15 amino acids long. Germline V lookup: CDR1 MDHEN, CDR2 SYDVKM. The CDR3 nucleotides are TGTGCCAGCAGTTTTCCGCCGACTAACTACAATGAGCAGTTCTTC. As protein: CASSFPPTNYNEQFF.

This clone is categorized as medium-sized. The V and J genes are TRBV4-2 and TRBJ2-1; 10 positions agree with TRBD2. The CDR3 is made up of 15 amino acids. The V gene's germline CDR1 is LGHNA and CDR2 YNFKEQ. J lost 6 bases, V lost 0 bases, and 2 bases had no gene match. CDR3 sequence reads: CASSQDPSGSNEQFF. The DNA for the CDR3 is TGTGCCAGCAGCCAAGATCCTAGCGGGAGCAATGAGCAGTTCTTC.

V and J are TRBV6-5 and TRBJ2-1, with no clear D. The CDR3 covers 11 residues. Germline V gene sequence: CDR1 MNHEY, CDR2 SVGAGI. Trimming left V 7 bases short and J 5 bases short, with 6 bases between. The CDR3 protein is CASNTNNEQFF. CDR3 bases: TGTGCCAGCAATACTAACAATGAGCAGTTCTTC.

This chain uses TRBV30 with TRBJ1-5, with D uncertain. Germline V gene sequence: CDR1 GTSNPN, CDR2 SVGIG (reference sequence). CDR3 length equals 13 residues. V was shortened by 4 bases and J by 5 bases, with 12 bases between the two germline ends. The CDR3 DNA is TGTGCCTGGAACGGGCGGGTGGATCAGCCCCAGCATTTT. This codes for CAWNGRVDQPQHF.

V gene TRBV6-5 combines with J gene TRBJ2-5; the D gene is possibly TRBD2 (5 bases). V was clipped by 2 bases and J by 4 bases, with 14 bases between them. The CDR3 has 15 amino acids. Germline CDR1 is MNHEY and CDR2 is SVGAGI. The CDR3 loop is CASSYGYQGGETQYF. CDR3 coding DNA: TGTGCCAGCAGTTACGGTTATCAAGGAGGAGAGACCCAGTACTTC.

The chain couples TRBV28 to TRBJ2-3; the D gene is possibly TRBD2 (7 bases). Germline lookup yields CDR1 MDHEN and CDR2 SYDVKM. V was shortened by 2 bases and J by 7 bases, with 19 bases between the two germline ends. The CDR3 spans 16 residues. CDR3 residues: CASSLVTSRGGNTQYF. CDR3 in DNA: TGTGCCAGCAGTTTAGTGACTAGTAGGGGGGGGAATACGCAGTATTTT.

The chain joins TRBV10-1 to TRBJ2-7; D gene unclear. CDR1 is WNHNN and CDR2 is SYGVQD in the germline V gene (reference sequence). This CDR3 has 13 amino acids. The germline V and J ends were trimmed by 3 bases and 6 bases, with 12 bases remaining between them. CDR3 region: CASSEAPLGEQYF. CDR3 bases: TGCGCCAGCAGTGAAGCGCCTCTGGGCGAGCAGTACTTC.

The chain recombines TRBV24-1 with TRBJ1-1; D uncertain. Germline V gene sequence: CDR1 KGHDR, CDR2 SFDVKD. This CDR3 contains 13 residues. V was trimmed by 5 bases and J by 3 bases, leaving 9 bases between them. CDR3 coding DNA: TGTGCCACCAGTGCGGTCGGGGACACTGAAGCTTTCTTT. Its protein product is CATSAVGDTEAFF.

This clone has just one count. The chain couples TRBV4-3 to TRBJ1-2, with 9 bases identical to TRBD1. In germline, CDR1 is LGHNA, CDR2 YSLEER. The CDR3 totals 15 residues. V shed 4 bases and J 5 bases; nucleotides not matched to a gene: 8. The CDR3 DNA reads TGCGCCAGCAGCCCTCAACCCGGGACAGGGTATGGCTACACCTTC. Amino acid sequence: CASSPQPGTGYGYTF.

By its share, this clone is medium-sized. The chain recombines TRBV11-2 with TRBJ1-1; D is unclear. V lost 3 bases to trimming and J lost 0 bases, with 11 bases between them. The CDR3 runs to 15 residues. Germline V gives CDR1 SGHAT, CDR2 FQNNGV. CDR3: CASSFNSFMNTEAFF. The CDR3 DNA is TGTGCCAGCAGCTTCAACTCGTTCATGAACACTGAAGCTTTCTTT. The full variable domain, its missing parts supplied by reference TRBV11-2 and TRBJ1-1, is EAGVAQSPRYKIIEKRQSVAFWCNPISGHATLYWYQQILGQGPKLLIQFQNNGVVDDSQLPKDRFSAERLKGVDSTLKIQPAKLEDSAVYLCASSFNSFMNTEAFFGQGTRLTVV.

In DNA, the CDR3 is TGTGCCACCAGTGCGCGGGGGAACACCGGGGAGCTGTTTTTT. It codes for CATSARGNTGELFF. V and J are TRBV24-1 and TRBJ2-2; possible D gene TRBD2, 6 bases. This CDR3 spans 14 amino acids. The V end was cut by 5 bases, the J end by 1 base, with 7 bases between. Germline CDR1 and CDR2: KGHDR and SFDVKD.

The chain joins TRBV25-1 to TRBJ2-4; 7 positions match TRBD1. Per germline, CDR1 MGHDK and CDR2 SYGVNS. Germline trimming cut 9 bases from V and 4 bases from J; bases unmatched to any gene: 3. The CDR3 spans 12 residues. The CDR3 DNA sequence: TGTGCCAGGAAGGGACAGAAAAACATTCAGTACTTC. This encodes CARKGQKNIQYF.

This chain joins TRBV7-8 and TRBJ1-5; D is possibly TRBD1 (5 bases). The CDR3 has 15 amino acids. The V and J ends lost 3 bases and 5 bases respectively, with 14 bases between them. Per the germline V gene, CDR1 is SGHVS and CDR2 is FQNEAQ. Here the CDR3 reads CASSLDSGIYQPQHF. As DNA, the CDR3 is TGTGCCAGCAGCTTGGATTCAGGGATCTATCAGCCCCAGCATTTT.

The chain couples TRBV5-6 to TRBJ1-4; D is unresolved. V was shortened by 8 bases and J by 1 base, with 12 bases between the two germline ends. CDR3 length equals 14 residues. In germline, CDR1 is SGHDT, CDR2 YYEEEE. DNA of the CDR3: TGTGCCAGTCACAGAGTGGGAACTAATGAAAAACTGTTTTTT. Protein: CASHRVGTNEKLFF.

The chain has TRBV7-2 and TRBJ2-2, with D hard to call. The germline gives CDR1 SGHTA, CDR2 FQGNSA. V dropped 1 base and J dropped 1 base, with 4 bases sitting between them. This CDR3 region has 14 residues. CDR3 nucleotides: TGTGCCAGCAGCTTAGACGGGAACACCGGGGAGCTGTTTTTT. Its translation is CASSLDGNTGELFF.

This chain connects TRBV9 to TRBJ2-2; D may be TRBD2 (5 bases). V lost 0 bases and J lost 3, with 9 bases in between. CDR1 is SGDLS and CDR2 is YYNGEE in the germline V gene. CDR3 size: 15 residues. The DNA for the CDR3 is TGTGCCAGCAGCGTAGGAGGGCCGGACACCGGGGAGCTGTTTTTT. This translates into CASSVGGPDTGELFF.

This clone was picked up one time. The rearrangement uses TRBV6-5 and TRBJ1-1, with D possibly matching TRBD1 (5 bases). Trimming left V 6 bases short and J 0 bases short, with 8 bases between. Looked up from germline, CDR1 is MNHEY and CDR2 is SVGAGI. The CDR3 is made up of 13 amino acids. Written as DNA, the CDR3 is TGTGCCAGCAGCAGCAGGGTGAACACTGAAGCTTTCTTT. Protein sequence: CASSSRVNTEAFF.

In DNA form, the CDR3 reads TGTGCCAGCAGCCTTACAGGGGACGAGCAGTACTTC. This sequence encodes CASSLTGDEQYF. J is TRBJ2-7 and V is TRBV7-9, with 7 bases lining up with TRBD1. The V and J ends lost 5 bases and 5 bases, in that order; junction bases with no gene match: 3. CDR1 is SEHNR and CDR2 is FQNEAQ in the germline V gene (reference sequence). This CDR3 spans 12 amino acids.

The V gene is TRBV6-5, the J gene TRBJ1-5, with D possibly TRBD1 on 5 matching bases. CDR3 length: 15 amino acids. Trimming took off 8 bases at V and 0 bases at J, with 14 bases between the two ends. The germline V gene encodes CDR1 MNHEY and CDR2 SVGAGI. The CDR3 DNA is TGTGCCAGCTCTTTCGACAGATCTAGCAATCAGCCCCAGCATTTT. Its protein product is CASSFDRSSNQPQHF.

V usage is TRBV7-3 and J usage is TRBJ1-2; TRBD1 matches at 8 bases. In germline, CDR1 is SGHTA, CDR2 FQGTGA. This CDR3 has 13 amino acids. The junction had 3 bases not matched to a gene; V was cut back by 3 bases and J by 6 bases. The CDR3 spells CASSFLDRDGYTF. The CDR3 region has the DNA TGTGCCAGCAGCTTCCTGGACAGGGATGGCTACACCTTC. Full variable domain (missing parts from reference TRBV7-3 and TRBJ1-2): GAGVSQTPSNKVTEKGKYVELRCDPISGHTALYWYRQSLGQGPEFLIYFQGTGAADDSGLPNDRFFAVRPEGSVSTLKIQRTERGDSAVYLCASSFLDRDGYTFGSGTRLTVV.

This chain connects TRBV6-4 to TRBJ1-2, with a weak D call TRBD1 (5 bases). The CDR3 has 16 amino acids. The V and J ends lost 0 bases and 6 bases respectively, with 17 bases between them. From germline, CDR1 is MRHNA and CDR2 SNTAGT. The CDR3 sequence is CASSDSMDTRTNGYTF. CDR3 DNA sequence: TGTGCCAGCAGTGACTCAATGGACACCCGAACGAATGGCTACACCTTC.

V gene TRBV18 combines with J gene TRBJ2-5, with D possibly TRBD2 on 6 matching bases. The CDR3 length is 14 residues. The germline V and J ends were trimmed by 0 bases and 5 bases, with 10 bases remaining between them. Germline loops: CDR1 KGHSH, CDR2 LQKENI. CDR3 in amino acids: CASSPPAGRETQYF. The DNA of the CDR3 is TGTGCCAGCTCACCACCGGCGGGGAGGGAGACCCAGTACTTC.

The V call is TRBV4-2, the J call TRBJ2-7, with TRBD2 matching over 14 bases. This CDR3 has 16 amino acids. In germline, CDR1 is LGHNA, CDR2 YNFKEQ. V lost 0 bases and J lost 3; bases outside the gene matches: 1. CDR3 in DNA: TGTGCCAGCAGCCAAGAGACTAGCGGGGGGGGCTACGAGCAGTACTTC. It is translated as CASSQETSGGGYEQYF.

The CDR3 spells CASRRGGNSPLHF. CDR3 bases: TGTGCCAGCAGGCGAGGGGGTAATTCACCCCTCCACTTT. The gene calls are TRBV28 and TRBJ1-6, with D maybe TRBD1 (6 bases). V was clipped by 6 bases and J by 6 bases, with 9 bases between them. Germline CDR1 MDHEN, CDR2 SYDVKM. The CDR3 is made up of 13 amino acids.

The V call is TRBV27, the J call TRBJ2-5; D is undetermined. The germline V gene has CDR1 MNHEY and CDR2 SMNVEV (reference sequence). This CDR3 region has 12 residues. V was trimmed by 8 bases and J by 7 bases, leaving 14 bases between them. The CDR3 region is CASHGLLGTQYF. In nucleotides, the CDR3 is TGTGCCAGCCATGGGCTTTTAGGGACCCAGTACTTC.

The genes are TRBV7-2 and TRBJ2-7, with a weak D call TRBD1 (6 bases). Germline CDR1 SGHTA, CDR2 FQGNSA. The CDR3 has 15 amino acids. Trimming took off 5 bases at V and 3 bases at J, with 17 bases between the two ends. CDR3 bases: TGTGCCAGCAGCGCCGGGACACGAAAATACTACGAGCAGTACTTC. Its translation is CASSAGTRKYYEQYF.

This clone was counted between two and nine times. CDR3 nucleotide sequence: TGTGCCAGCTCACCCGGGGGGTCTAGCGGACCCTACGAGCAGTACTTC. Translation: CASSPGGSSGPYEQYF. The V call is TRBV18, the J call TRBJ2-7, with 7 bases matching TRBD2. This CDR3 comprises 16 residues. Losses at the gene ends were 3 bases for V and 2 bases for J; bases not matched to a gene: 10. Germline CDR1 and CDR2: KGHSH and LQKENI.